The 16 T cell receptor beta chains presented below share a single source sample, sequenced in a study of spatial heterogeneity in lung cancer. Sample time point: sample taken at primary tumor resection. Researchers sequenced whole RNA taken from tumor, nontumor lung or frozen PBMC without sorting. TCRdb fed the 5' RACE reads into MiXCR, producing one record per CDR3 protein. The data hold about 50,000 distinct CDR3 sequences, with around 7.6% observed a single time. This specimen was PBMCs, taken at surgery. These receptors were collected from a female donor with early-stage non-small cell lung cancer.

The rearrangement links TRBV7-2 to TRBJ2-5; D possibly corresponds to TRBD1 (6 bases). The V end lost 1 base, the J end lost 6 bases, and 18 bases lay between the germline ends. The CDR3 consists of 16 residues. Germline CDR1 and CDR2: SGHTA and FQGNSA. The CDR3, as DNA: TGTGCCAGCAGCTTAGATGGGACACGAGCTCTAAAGACCCAGTACTTC. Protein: CASSLDGTRALKTQYF.

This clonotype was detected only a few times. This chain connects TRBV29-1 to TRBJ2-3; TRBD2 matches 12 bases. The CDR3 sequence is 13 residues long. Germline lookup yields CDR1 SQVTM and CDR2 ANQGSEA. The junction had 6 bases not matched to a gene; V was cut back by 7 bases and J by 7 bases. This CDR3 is CSASLAGGYTQYF. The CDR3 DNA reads TGCAGCGCCTCTCTAGCGGGGGGGTATACGCAGTATTTT.

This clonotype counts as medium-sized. This chain's CDR3 is CASRASGGTEQFF. The DNA for the CDR3 is TGTGCCAGCAGGGCTAGCGGGGGGACTGAGCAGTTCTTC. The chain is built from TRBV4-2 and TRBJ2-1; 11 positions match TRBD2. Germline CDR1 is LGHNA and CDR2 is YNFKEQ. The J segment lost 9 bases and the V segment lost 6 bases, leaving 4 bases of the junction unmatched. This CDR3 comprises 13 residues.

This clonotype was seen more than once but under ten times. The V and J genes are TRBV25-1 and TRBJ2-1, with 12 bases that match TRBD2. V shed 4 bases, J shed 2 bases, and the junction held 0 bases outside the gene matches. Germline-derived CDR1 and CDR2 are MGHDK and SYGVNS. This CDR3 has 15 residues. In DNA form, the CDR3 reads TGTGCCAGCAGTGGGACTAGCGGGGCCTACAATGAGCAGTTCTTC. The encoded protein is CASSGTSGAYNEQFF. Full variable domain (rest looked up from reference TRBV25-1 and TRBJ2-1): EADIYQTPRYLVIGTGKKITLECSQTMGHDKMYWYQQDPGMELHLIHYSYGVNSTEKGDLSSESTVSRIRTEHFPLTLESARPSHTSQYLCASSGTSGAYNEQFFGPGTRLTVL.

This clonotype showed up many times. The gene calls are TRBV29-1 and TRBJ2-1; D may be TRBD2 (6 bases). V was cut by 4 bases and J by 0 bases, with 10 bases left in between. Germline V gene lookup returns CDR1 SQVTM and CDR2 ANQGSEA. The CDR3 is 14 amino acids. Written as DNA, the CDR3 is TGCAGCGTTGTTGGCGGGGACTCCTACAATGAGCAGTTCTTC. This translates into CSVVGGDSYNEQFF.

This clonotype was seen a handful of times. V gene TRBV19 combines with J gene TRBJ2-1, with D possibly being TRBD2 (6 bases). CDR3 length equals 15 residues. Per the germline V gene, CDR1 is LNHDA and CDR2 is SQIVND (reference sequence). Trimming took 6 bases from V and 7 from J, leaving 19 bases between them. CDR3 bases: TGTGCCAGTAGCCGGACCTGGGACCGGGGGAATGAGCAGTTCTTC. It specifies CASSRTWDRGNEQFF. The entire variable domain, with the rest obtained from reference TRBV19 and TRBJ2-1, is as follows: DGGITQSPKYLFRKEGQNVTLSCEQNLNHDAMYWYRQDPGQGLRLIYYSQIVNDFQKGDIAEGYSVSREKKESFPLTVTSAQKNPTAFYLCASSRTWDRGNEQFFGPGTRLTVL.

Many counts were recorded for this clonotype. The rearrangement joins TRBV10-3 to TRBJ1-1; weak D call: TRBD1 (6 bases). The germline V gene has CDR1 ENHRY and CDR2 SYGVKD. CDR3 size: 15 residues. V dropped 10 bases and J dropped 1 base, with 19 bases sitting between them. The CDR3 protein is CATSGTTRRNTEAFF. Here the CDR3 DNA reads TGTGCCACCTCCGGGACAACGCGTCGGAACACTGAAGCTTTCTTT.

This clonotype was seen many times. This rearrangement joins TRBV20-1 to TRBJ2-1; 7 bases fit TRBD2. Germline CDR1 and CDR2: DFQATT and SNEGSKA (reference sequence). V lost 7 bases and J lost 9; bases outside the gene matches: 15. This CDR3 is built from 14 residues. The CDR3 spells CSGTPSGLGSEQFF. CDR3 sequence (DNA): TGCAGTGGTACGCCTAGCGGTCTAGGGAGTGAGCAGTTCTTC.

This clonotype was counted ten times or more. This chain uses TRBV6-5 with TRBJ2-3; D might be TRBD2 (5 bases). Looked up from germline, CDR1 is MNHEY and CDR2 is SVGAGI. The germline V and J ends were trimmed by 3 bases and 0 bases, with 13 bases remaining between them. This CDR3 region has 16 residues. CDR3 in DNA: TGTGCCAGCAGTTATAGGAGGTTTGGGAGCACAGATACGCAGTATTTT. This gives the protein CASSYRRFGSTDTQYF.

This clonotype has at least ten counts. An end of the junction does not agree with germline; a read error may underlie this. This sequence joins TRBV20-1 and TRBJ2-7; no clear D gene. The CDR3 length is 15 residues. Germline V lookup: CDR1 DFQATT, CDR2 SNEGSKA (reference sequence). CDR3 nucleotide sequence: TGCAGTGCTGGAGAGCCCGGGCCAGGCCTTCTCGAGCAGTACTTC. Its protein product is CSAGEPGPGLLEQYF.

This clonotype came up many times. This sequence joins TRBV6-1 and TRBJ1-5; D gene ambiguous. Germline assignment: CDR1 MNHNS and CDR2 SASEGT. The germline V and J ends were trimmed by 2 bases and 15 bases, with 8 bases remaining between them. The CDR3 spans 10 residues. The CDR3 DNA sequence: TGTGCCAGCAGTGAAATCTACTGGCATTTT. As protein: CASSEIYWHF.

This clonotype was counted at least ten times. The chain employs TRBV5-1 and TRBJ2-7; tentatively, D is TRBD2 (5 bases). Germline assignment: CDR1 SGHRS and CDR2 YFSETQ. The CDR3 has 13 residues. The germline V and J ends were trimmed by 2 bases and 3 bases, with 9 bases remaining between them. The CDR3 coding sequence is TGCGCCAGCAGCTTAACGGGGTTCTACGAGCAGTACTTC. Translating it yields CASSLTGFYEQYF. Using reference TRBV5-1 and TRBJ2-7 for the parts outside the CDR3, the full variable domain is KAGVTQTPRYLIKTRGQQVTLSCSPISGHRSVSWYQQTPGQGLQFLFEYFSETQRNKGNFPGRFSGRQFSNSRSEMNVSTLELGDSALYLCASSLTGFYEQYFGPGTRLTVT.

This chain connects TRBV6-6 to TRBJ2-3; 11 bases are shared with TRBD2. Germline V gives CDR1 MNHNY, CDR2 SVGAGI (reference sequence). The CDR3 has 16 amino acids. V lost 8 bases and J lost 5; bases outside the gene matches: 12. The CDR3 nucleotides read TGTGCCAGCGCCCTCAGGGCTAGCGGGGGGTTAGATACGCAGTATTTT. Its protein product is CASALRASGGLDTQYF.

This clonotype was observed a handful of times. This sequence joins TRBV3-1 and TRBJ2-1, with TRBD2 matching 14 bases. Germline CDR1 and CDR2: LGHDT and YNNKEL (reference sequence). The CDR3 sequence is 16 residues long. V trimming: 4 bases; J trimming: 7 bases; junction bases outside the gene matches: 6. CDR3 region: CASSPWTSGGRNEQFF. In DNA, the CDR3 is TGTGCCAGCAGCCCGTGGACTAGCGGGGGGAGGAATGAGCAGTTCTTC.

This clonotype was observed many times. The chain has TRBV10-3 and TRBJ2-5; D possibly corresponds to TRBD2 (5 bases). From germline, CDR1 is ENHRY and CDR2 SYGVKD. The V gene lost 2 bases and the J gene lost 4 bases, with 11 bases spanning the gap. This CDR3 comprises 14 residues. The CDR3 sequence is CAISEGLAGETQYF. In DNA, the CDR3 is TGTGCCATCAGTGAGGGGCTGGCGGGAGAGACCCAGTACTTC.

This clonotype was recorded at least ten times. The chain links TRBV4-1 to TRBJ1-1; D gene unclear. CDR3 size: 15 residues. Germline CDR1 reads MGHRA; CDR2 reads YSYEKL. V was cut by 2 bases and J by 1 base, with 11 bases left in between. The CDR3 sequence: CASSQKLTGNTEAFF. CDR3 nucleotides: TGCGCCAGCAGCCAAAAACTGACGGGGAACACTGAAGCTTTCTTT.